This entry is about one TCR beta chain. Its antigen is undetermined. This sample was included in a study of cytomegalovirus exposure and HLA in healthy donors. Overall study findings and caveats: A few CMV-associated chains were confirmed in vitro to be specific for CMV antigens. When the data were analyzed later, several of the most significant clusters appeared to be linked to common viral pathogens.

The PCR ran on 60 Vbeta and 13 Jbeta primers. The repertoire was sequenced with immunoSEQ multiplex PCR; TCRdb's copy has only in-frame clones and lacks some. The data hold roughly 140,000 clones, with around 80% observed a single time. J lost 2 bases, V lost 7 bases, and 11 bases had no gene match. The CDR3 has 15 residues. Germline assignment: CDR1 MDHEN and CDR2 SYDVKM. Sequencing input: PBMCs. The receptor's source is a female donor in good health and CMV-seronegative. V is TRBV28 and J is TRBJ2-7, with 7 nucleotides matching TRBD2. CDR3: CASNVPGGNTYEQYF. CDR3 coding DNA: TGTGCCAGCAACGTCCCGGGAGGTAACACCTACGAGCAGTACTTC.